This entry features one TCR beta chain sequence. Its target is unknown. The data belong to a study of glioma-infiltrating T cells. Broader study findings: Signature shared blood CDR3 motifs were enriched in low-divergence and depleted in high-divergence patients.

Amplification of TCR alpha and beta CDR3 regions from RNA used iRepertoire nested multiplex PCR. One-step reverse transcription and amplification started from approximately 100-400 ng of tissue mRNA or PBMC total RNA. In TCRdb, the multiplex PCR reads were re-called with MiXCR into one record per CDR3 protein. The sample lists more than 350,000 distinct CDR3 sequences, 35% to 45% occurring once. Source material: glioma tissue, nonneoplastic brain tissue, or PBMCs (not recorded which). This TCR came from a human donor with low-grade glioma or glioblastoma, undergoing nonglioma brain surgery, or in good health (not recorded which).

This chain's CDR3 is CSVLGSTDTQYF. In nucleotides, the CDR3 is TGCAGCGTCCTCGGTAGCACAGATACGCAGTATTTT. The chain recombines TRBV29-1 with TRBJ2-3, with D unclear. Trimming removed 6 bases from V and 0 bases from J, with 7 bases in between. The CDR3 is 12 residues long. Germline CDR1 reads SQVTM; CDR2 reads ANQGSEA.